This TCR beta chain was identified in a study of T cells expressing NK-cell markers. Study-wide context: Just one sequenced donor of eight was HCMV-seronegative, while seven were seropositive.

As the method of synthesis, 5'RACE template switching with UMIs yielded TCR beta cDNA. TCRdb re-called the 5' RACE reads, yielding one record per CDR3 amino acid sequence without DNA. The sample table includes about 460,000 distinct CDR3 sequences. What was sequenced was blood T cells: a sorted CD56 or NKG2C T cell subset, CD4+ or CD8+ T cells, or bulk PBMC T cells (not recorded which). This TCR was recovered from a woman in her forties or fifties in good health.

The CDR3 region is CASSLSATSSGNTIYF. The chain couples TRBV5-1 to TRBJ1-3. The CDR3 contains 16 residues. In germline, CDR1 is SGHRS, CDR2 YFSETQ.